This TCR beta chain was sequenced for a study of a mutant IDH1 vaccine in newly diagnosed glioma. Profiling relied on immunoSEQ multiplex PCR, and the TCRdb table lists in-frame clones only, not all of them. The sample has about 66,000 clones, 86% seen once. This CDR3 contains 18 residues. The germline V gene has CDR1 SGDLS and CDR2 YYNGEE. Deletions cut 0 bases from V and 4 bases from J, with 20 bases between. Stated time point: baseline, week 1 (first vaccination visit). Treatment indicated: pre-vaccination baseline after standard-of-care therapy. The donor cohort comprised cases of new WHO grade 3 or 4 IDH1-mutant, ATRX-lost astrocytoma.

The clonotype comes from a young man with glioma. The sample here was PBMCs, taken from a glioma patient treated with radiotherapy, temozolomide or both. The chain combines TRBV9 with TRBJ1-3; possible D gene TRBD1, 6 bases. Here the CDR3 DNA reads TGTGCCAGCAGCGTAGCTACAGGGTATGGGTGGTCGGGAAACACCATATATTTT. Protein: CASSVATGYGWSGNTIYF.